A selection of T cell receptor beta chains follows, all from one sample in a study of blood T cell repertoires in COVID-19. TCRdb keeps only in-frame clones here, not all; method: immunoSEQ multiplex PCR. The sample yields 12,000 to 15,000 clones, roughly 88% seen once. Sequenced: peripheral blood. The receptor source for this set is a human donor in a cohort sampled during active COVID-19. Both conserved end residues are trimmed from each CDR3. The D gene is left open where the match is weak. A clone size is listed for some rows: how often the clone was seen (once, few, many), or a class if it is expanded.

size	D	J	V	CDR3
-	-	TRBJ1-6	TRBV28	ASSFGLNNSPLH
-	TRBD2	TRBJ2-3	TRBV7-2	ASSLVPSGRADTQY
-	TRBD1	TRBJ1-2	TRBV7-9	ASSRRDRGYGYT
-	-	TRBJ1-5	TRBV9	ASSVESRATLRSNQPQH
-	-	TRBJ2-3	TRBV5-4	ASRERTVTDTQY
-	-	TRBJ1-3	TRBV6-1	ASSEALQAVSGNTIY
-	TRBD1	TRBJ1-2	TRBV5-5	ASSLGQGLDYGYT
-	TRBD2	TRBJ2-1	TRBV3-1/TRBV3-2	ASSQVAGSYNEQF
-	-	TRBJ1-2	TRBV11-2	ASSSPRRQRGYGYT
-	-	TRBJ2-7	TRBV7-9	ASGRSSYEQY
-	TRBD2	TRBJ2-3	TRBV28	ASSRTSGSTDTQY
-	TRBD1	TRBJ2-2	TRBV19	ASRWTGGSGELF
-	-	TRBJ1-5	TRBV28	ASNGDYSNQPQH
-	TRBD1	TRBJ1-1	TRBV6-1	ASSETGGWTEAF
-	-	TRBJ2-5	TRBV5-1	ASRETQETQY
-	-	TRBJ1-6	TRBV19	ASSRGPNDNSPLH
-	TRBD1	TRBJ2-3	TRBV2	ASRAQGQATDTQY
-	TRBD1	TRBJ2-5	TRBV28	ASKLGQRRSQETQY
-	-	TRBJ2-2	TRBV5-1	ASSLGAGTGELF
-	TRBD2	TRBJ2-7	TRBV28	ASRLAGGTYEQY
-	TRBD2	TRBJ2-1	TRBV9	ASSLRTSAPYNEQF
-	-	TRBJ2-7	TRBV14	ASSQRGSYEQY
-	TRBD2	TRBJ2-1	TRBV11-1	ASSFRGLAGNEQF
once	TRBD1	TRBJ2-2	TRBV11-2	ASSQGVTGELF
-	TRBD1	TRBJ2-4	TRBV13	ASSLTGASLDIQY
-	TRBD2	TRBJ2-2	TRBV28	ASSGRTPADTGELF
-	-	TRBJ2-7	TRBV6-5	ASSGRDKGVYEQY
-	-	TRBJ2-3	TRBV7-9	ASSLGRSGGSTDTQY
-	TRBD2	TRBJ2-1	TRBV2	ASSASGSSYNEQF
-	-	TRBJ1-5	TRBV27	ASSFYGNQPQH
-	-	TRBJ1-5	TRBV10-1	ASSPPGQVNQPQH
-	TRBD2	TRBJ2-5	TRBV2	ASSEGSASGSGETQY
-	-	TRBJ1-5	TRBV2	ASSVLAPSFSNQPQH
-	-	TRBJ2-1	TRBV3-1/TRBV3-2	ASSQAPFNEQF
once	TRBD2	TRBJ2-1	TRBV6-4	ASSDGTSGNNEQF
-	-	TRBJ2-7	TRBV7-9	ASSRESSYEQY
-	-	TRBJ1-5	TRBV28	ASSLPGQPQH
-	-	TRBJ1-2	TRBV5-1	ASSWAGRDGGYT
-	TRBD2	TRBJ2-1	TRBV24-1	ATSDSSGRADEQF
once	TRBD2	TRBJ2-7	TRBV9	ASSFGLADTYEQY
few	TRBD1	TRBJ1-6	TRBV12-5	ASGYGTGGVDSPLH
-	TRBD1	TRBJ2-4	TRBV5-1	ASSWGQSKNIQY
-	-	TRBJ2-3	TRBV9	ASSATTPGTQY
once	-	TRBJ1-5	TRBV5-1	ASSLTGAGIQPQH
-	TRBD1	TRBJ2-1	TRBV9	ASSPSYRGNEQF
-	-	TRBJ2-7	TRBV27	ASSLEVTGEQY
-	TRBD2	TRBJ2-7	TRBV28	ASSRFRAGGTYEQY
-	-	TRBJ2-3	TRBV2	ASSRAETRTDTQY
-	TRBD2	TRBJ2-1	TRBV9	ASSELAGAVNEQF
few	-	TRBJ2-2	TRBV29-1	SVSGLSGELF
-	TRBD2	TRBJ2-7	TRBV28	ASSMTSPYEQY